The source of this T cell receptor (beta chain) is a study of blood T cell repertoires in COVID-19. Turning to the study itself: The study drew acute and convalescent COVID-19 samples from the United States, Italy and Spain. Sources were T cells, B-cell-depleted T cells, or PBMCs; the material itself was cDNA or gDNA.

Source study methods: Nucleated cell counts were estimated from reference gene primer amplification. Assay used: immunoSEQ multiplex PCR; TCRdb lists only in-frame clones, some missing. V, J and clone size were drawn from that table, and D and trimming were deduced from the DNA. The sample lists more than 95,000 clones, over 70% occurring once. The CDR3 loop spans 14 amino acids. Trimming cost V 4 bases and J 0 bases; bases outside gene matches: 6. Germline V gene data show CDR1 as GTSNPN and CDR2 as SVGIG (reference sequence). The receptor was derived from a man at least 80 years old with active or convalescent COVID-19. This chain connects TRBV30 to TRBJ2-7; 7 bases match TRBD2. Sequenced material: peripheral blood. The CDR3 bases are TGTGCCTGGACGCGACGCGGGAGCTCCTACGAGCAGTACTTC. Residues: CAWTRRGSSYEQYF.